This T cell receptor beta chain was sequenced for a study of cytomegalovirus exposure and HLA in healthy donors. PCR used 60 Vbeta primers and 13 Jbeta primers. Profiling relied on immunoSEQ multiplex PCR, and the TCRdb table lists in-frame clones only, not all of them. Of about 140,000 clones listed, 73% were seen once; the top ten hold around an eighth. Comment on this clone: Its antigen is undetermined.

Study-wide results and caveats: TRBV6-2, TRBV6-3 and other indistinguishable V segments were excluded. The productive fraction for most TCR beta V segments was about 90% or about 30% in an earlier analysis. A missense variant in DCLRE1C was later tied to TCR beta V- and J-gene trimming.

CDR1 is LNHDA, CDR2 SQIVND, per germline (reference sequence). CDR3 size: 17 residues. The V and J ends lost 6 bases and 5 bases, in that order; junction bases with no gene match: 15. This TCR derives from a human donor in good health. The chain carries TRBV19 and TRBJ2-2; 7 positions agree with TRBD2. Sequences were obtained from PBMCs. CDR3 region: CASRQTGRVGGTGELFF. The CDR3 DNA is TGTGCCAGTAGACAAACGGGGCGTGTGGGGGGGACCGGGGAGCTGTTTTTT.